The clone carrying this T cell receptor beta chain occurred many times. TCRdb re-called the 5' RACE reads through MiXCR, storing one row per CDR3 protein. The sample carries tens of thousands of distinct CDR3 sequences, about 10% recorded once. Trimming pared 4 bases from V and 1 base from J, leaving 13 bases between. The CDR3 spans 16 residues. Germline V gene lookup returns CDR1 MGHRA and CDR2 YSYEKL. This record comes from a study of neurological immune-mediated disorders. The origin of this receptor is a woman aged 55-70 years with HTLV-1-associated myelopathy (HAM/TSP). The gene calls are TRBV4-1 and TRBJ2-2; possibly TRBD1 or TRBD2 for D (5 bases each). The sample was PBMCs. The CDR3 bases are TGCGCCAGCAGCCGAGGACACGGACTGAACACCGGGGAGCTGTTTTTT. This gives the protein CASSRGHGLNTGELFF.